Following are 21 T cell receptor beta chains from one sample sequenced in a study of blood T cell repertoires in COVID-19. Repertoires were generated with immunoSEQ multiplex PCR, while TCRdb's copy carries only in-frame clones and drops some. The sample lists roughly 370,000 clones; more than 75% were seen once. Material for sequencing was PBMCs or T cells enriched from blood (not recorded which). The receptor set was obtained from a woman aged 45-59 years who had recovered from COVID-19.

The chain combines TRBV5-1 with TRBJ1-3, with 8 bases matching TRBD1. Germline loops: CDR1 SGHRS, CDR2 YFSETQ. This CDR3 region has 15 residues. Trimming took 4 bases from V and 3 from J; bases not matched to a gene: 6. The CDR3 is CASSAQGALGNTIYF. The DNA for the CDR3 is TGCGCCAGCAGCGCCCAGGGGGCGCTTGGAAACACCATATATTTT.

This clone has only one observation. The rearrangement links TRBV28 to TRBJ2-1, with 15 bases fitting TRBD2. Germline trimming cut 5 bases from V and 6 bases from J; bases unmatched to any gene: 5. The CDR3 is made up of 16 amino acids. From germline, CDR1 is MDHEN and CDR2 SYDVKM. The CDR3 DNA reads as TGTGCCAGCAGTCCCGGGACTAGCGGGGGGTTCAATGAGCAGTTCTTC. It yields the protein CASSPGTSGGFNEQFF.

The V gene is TRBV7-2, the J gene TRBJ2-1; TRBD2 matches at 7 bases. Germline-derived CDR1 and CDR2 are SGHTA and FQGNSA. Trimming took 1 base from V and 13 from J; bases not matched to a gene: 10. This CDR3 has 14 residues. The CDR3 loop is CASSLGGSGSRQFF. The CDR3 DNA reads as TGTGCCAGCAGCTTAGGGGGTAGCGGGTCGCGACAGTTCTTC.

This clone was seen just once. The V gene is TRBV13, the J gene TRBJ2-7; D unresolved. The CDR3 is 13 residues long. Germline-derived CDR1 and CDR2 are PRHDT and FYEKMQ (reference sequence). Between the trimmed V and J ends, which lost 3 bases and 5 bases, there was a span of 11 bases. CDR3 bases: TGTGCCAGCAGCTTCGTCAGGTCCGACGAGCAGTACTTC. Protein: CASSFVRSDEQYF.

V is TRBV6-5 and J is TRBJ2-2, with 8 bases aligning to TRBD1. The germline CDR1 and CDR2 sequences are MNHEY and SVGAGI. The junction had 6 bases not matched to a gene; V was cut back by 10 bases and J by 5 bases. This CDR3 contains 13 residues. This CDR3 reads CATRTGRTGELFF. CDR3 in DNA: TGTGCCACCAGGACAGGGAGGACCGGGGAGCTGTTTTTT.

The V and J genes are TRBV28 and TRBJ1-5; a possible D gene is TRBD1 (6 bases). Germline V gene sequence: CDR1 MDHEN, CDR2 SYDVKM. V gave up 7 bases and J gave up 4 bases, with 8 bases separating them. CDR3 length equals 12 residues. CDR3 loop: CASMGANQPQHF. In DNA form, the CDR3 reads TGTGCCAGCATGGGGGCTAATCAGCCCCAGCATTTT.

In DNA, the CDR3 is TGTGCCAGCAGCCCCTATCAGGGCGATACTGAAGCTTTCTTT. Protein product: CASSPYQGDTEAFF. The chain employs TRBV7-9 and TRBJ1-1; tentative D call: TRBD1 (5 bases). The CDR3 covers 14 residues. V was clipped by 5 bases and J by 5 bases, with 15 bases between them. CDR1 and CDR2 from the germline V gene are SEHNR and FQNEAQ (reference sequence).

The chain carries TRBV6-6 and TRBJ1-2; D is ambiguous. In germline, CDR1 is MNHNY, CDR2 SVGAGI (reference sequence). The CDR3 sequence is 14 residues long. Trimming pared 9 bases from V and 4 bases from J, leaving 18 bases between. CDR3 loop: CARHQRPGGYGYTF. The CDR3 DNA is TGTGCCAGGCACCAGAGACCGGGAGGCTATGGCTACACCTTC.

To note about this clone: The sample contains more than one DNA sequence encoding this CDR3. The rearrangement links TRBV12-3 or TRBV12-4 to TRBJ1-1; D is possibly TRBD1 (5 bases). V lost 4 bases to trimming and J lost 1 base, with 7 bases between them. There are 13 residues in the CDR3. The CDR3 sequence: CASSYQGNTEAFF. Written as DNA, the CDR3 is TGTGCCAGCAGTTACCAGGGGAACACTGAAGCTTTCTTT.

This chain connects TRBV10-3 to TRBJ1-3; D is unclear. Germline CDR1 and CDR2: ENHRY and SYGVKD. This CDR3 region has 16 residues. Trimming took 8 bases from V and 0 from J, leaving 17 bases between them. The CDR3 loop reads CAIGGSPEYSGNTIYF. In DNA, the CDR3 is TGTGCCATCGGAGGGTCCCCGGAATACTCTGGAAACACCATATATTTT.

The CDR3 here is CASSQSSSQETQYF. The DNA of the CDR3 is TGTGCCAGCAGCCAGAGTAGCAGCCAAGAGACCCAGTACTTC. The rearrangement uses TRBV4-2 and TRBJ2-5; no reliable D call. This CDR3 region has 14 residues. V was pared by 3 bases and J by 1 base, with 9 bases between. Germline assignment: CDR1 LGHNA and CDR2 YNFKEQ.

V usage is TRBV28 and J usage is TRBJ2-3, with D perhaps matching TRBD1 (5 bases). This CDR3 is 13 amino acids long. Per the germline V gene, CDR1 is MDHEN and CDR2 is SYDVKM. Trimming removed 8 bases from V and 3 bases from J, with 12 bases in between. The CDR3 bases are TGTGCCAGCCGACAGAGTCAAACAGATACGCAGTATTTT. Protein: CASRQSQTDTQYF.

This chain joins TRBV7-2 and TRBJ2-5; D is perhaps TRBD1 (5 bases). V was trimmed by 5 bases and J by 4 bases, leaving 17 bases between them. The CDR3 is 15 amino acids. The germline CDR1 and CDR2 sequences are SGHTA and FQGNSA. CDR3: CASSLETGQGETQYF. The CDR3 nucleotides are TGTGCCAGCAGCCTAGAGACCGGGCAGGGAGAGACCCAGTACTTC.

The chain couples TRBV28 to TRBJ1-3, with D maybe TRBD1 (5 bases). The CDR3 runs 14 residues. V lost 5 bases to trimming and J lost 0 bases, with 8 bases between them. Germline CDR1 MDHEN, CDR2 SYDVKM. CDR3 DNA sequence: TGTGCCAGCAGTCGACAGAGCTCTGGAAACACCATATATTTT. Translated: CASSRQSSGNTIYF.

J is TRBJ1-2 and V is TRBV6-4; maybe TRBD1 (6 bases). Germline assignment: CDR1 MRHNA and CDR2 SNTAGT. The CDR3 consists of 14 residues. V dropped 0 bases and J dropped 2 bases, with 7 bases sitting between them. CDR3 region: CASSDSGQNYGYTF. The CDR3 region has the DNA TGTGCCAGCAGTGACTCGGGACAAAACTATGGCTACACCTTC.

This chain links TRBV18 with TRBJ2-7; 9 positions agree with TRBD1. V dropped 3 bases and J dropped 9; count of bases not matched to a gene: 12. Germline V gives CDR1 KGHSH, CDR2 LQKENI. This CDR3 comprises 15 residues. CDR3 DNA: TGTGCCAGCTCACCCAAGAGCGACAGGGGGGTAGGGCAGTACTTC. It translates to CASSPKSDRGVGQYF.

The J gene is TRBJ2-2, the V gene TRBV18; a weak D match, TRBD1 (6 bases). Trimming shortened V by 0 bases and J by 2 bases, and 7 bases separated the two germline ends. Germline V gene sequence: CDR1 KGHSH, CDR2 LQKENI. The CDR3 extends over 15 amino acids. CDR3 sequence: CASSPPGTNTGELFF. DNA of the CDR3: TGTGCCAGCTCACCACCCGGGACAAACACCGGGGAGCTGTTTTTT.

The gene calls are TRBV5-1 and TRBJ2-7; perhaps TRBD1 as D (5 bases). The CDR3 is 15 amino acids. V was shortened by 1 base and J by 2 bases, with 13 bases between the two germline ends. Germline V gives CDR1 SGHRS, CDR2 YFSETQ. This chain's CDR3 is CASSLQGQGPYEQYF. The CDR3 DNA reads as TGCGCCAGCAGCTTGCAGGGCCAGGGCCCCTACGAGCAGTACTTC.

This clone appeared a few times. CDR3 coding DNA: TGTGCCAGCAGTAGGACAGGGAACTACTATGGCTACACCTTC. Translation gives CASSRTGNYYGYTF. The chain is built from TRBV6-5 and TRBJ1-2; 8 bases are shared with TRBD1. The CDR3 totals 14 residues. J was trimmed by 3 bases and V by 5 bases; bases with no gene match: 5. CDR1 is MNHEY, CDR2 SVGAGI, per germline.

V is TRBV2 and J is TRBJ2-7; 7 bases are a match to TRBD1. In germline, CDR1 is SNHLY, CDR2 FYNNEI. This CDR3 spans 13 amino acids. The trim removed 7 bases at V and 3 bases at J, leaving 6 bases unmatched. The CDR3 protein is CASNEDRYYEQYF. In DNA, the CDR3 is TGTGCCAGCAACGAGGACAGGTACTACGAGCAGTACTTC.

The chain links TRBV6-2 or TRBV6-3 to TRBJ1-5; D gene uncertain. V gave up 5 bases and J gave up 5 bases, with 10 bases separating them. CDR3 size: 13 residues. From germline, CDR1 is MNHEY and CDR2 SVGEGT. CDR3 in amino acids: CASSLARDQPQHF. DNA of the CDR3: TGTGCCAGCAGTCTCGCTCGGGATCAGCCCCAGCATTTT.